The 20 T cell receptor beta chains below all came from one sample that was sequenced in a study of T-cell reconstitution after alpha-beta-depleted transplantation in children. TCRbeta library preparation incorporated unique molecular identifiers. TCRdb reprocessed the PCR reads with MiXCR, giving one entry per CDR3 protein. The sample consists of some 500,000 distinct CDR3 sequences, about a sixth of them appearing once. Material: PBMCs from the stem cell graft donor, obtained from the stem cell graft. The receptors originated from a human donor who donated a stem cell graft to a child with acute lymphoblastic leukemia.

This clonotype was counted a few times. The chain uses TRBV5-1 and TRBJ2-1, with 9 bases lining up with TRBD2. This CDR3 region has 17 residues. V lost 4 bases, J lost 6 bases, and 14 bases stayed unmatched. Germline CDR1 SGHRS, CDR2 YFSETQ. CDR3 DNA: TGCGCCAGCAGCCACGACGCTAGCGGGAACTTGGGCAATGAGCAGTTCTTC. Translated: CASSHDASGNLGNEQFF.

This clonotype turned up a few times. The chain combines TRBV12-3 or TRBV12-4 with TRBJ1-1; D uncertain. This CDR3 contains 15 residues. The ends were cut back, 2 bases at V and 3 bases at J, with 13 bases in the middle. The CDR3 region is CASSLYPETYTEAFF. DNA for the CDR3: TGTGCCAGCAGTTTATATCCGGAGACGTACACTGAAGCTTTCTTT.

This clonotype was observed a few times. The chain's CDR3 is CASSPLGVAQQYF. In DNA, the CDR3 is TGCGCCAGCAGCCCACTGGGTGTCGCTCAGCAGTACTTC. The rearrangement joins TRBV4-1 to TRBJ2-7; no reliable D call. The V end lost 4 bases, the J end lost 8 bases, and 15 bases lay between the germline ends. Looked up from germline, CDR1 is MGHRA and CDR2 is YSYEKL. The CDR3 is 13 residues long.

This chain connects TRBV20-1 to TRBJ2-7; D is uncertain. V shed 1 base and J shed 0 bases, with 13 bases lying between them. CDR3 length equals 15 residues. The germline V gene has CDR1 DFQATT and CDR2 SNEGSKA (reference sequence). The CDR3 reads CSARVGPMRSYEQYF. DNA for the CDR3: TGCAGTGCTAGAGTGGGTCCTATGCGCTCCTACGAGCAGTACTTC.

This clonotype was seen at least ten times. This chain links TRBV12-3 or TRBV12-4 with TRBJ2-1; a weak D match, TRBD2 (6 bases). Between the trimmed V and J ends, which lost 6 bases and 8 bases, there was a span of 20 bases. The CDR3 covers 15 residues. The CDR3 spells CASRSPEGPLDEQFF. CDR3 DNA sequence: TGTGCCAGCAGATCCCCGGAGGGCCCTCTTGATGAGCAGTTCTTC.

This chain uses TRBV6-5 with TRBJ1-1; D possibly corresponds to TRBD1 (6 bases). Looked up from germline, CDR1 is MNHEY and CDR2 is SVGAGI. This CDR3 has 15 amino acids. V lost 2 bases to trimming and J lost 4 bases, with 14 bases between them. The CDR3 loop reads CASSYMAGASTEAFF. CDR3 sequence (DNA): TGTGCCAGCAGTTACATGGCAGGGGCCTCCACTGAAGCTTTCTTT.

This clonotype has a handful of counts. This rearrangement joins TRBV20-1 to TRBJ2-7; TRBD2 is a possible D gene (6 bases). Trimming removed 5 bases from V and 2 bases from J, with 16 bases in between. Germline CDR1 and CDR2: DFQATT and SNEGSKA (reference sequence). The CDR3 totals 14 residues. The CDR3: CSAQQRDSTYEQYF. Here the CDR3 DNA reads TGCAGTGCTCAACAACGGGACTCCACCTACGAGCAGTACTTC.

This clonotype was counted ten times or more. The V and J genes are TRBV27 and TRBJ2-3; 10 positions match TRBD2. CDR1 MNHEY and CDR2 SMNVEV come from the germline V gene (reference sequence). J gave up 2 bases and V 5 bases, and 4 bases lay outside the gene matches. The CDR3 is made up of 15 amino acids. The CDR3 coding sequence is TGTGCCAGCAGTCCCGGACTAGCGGTCACAGATACGCAGTATTTT. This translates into CASSPGLAVTDTQYF.

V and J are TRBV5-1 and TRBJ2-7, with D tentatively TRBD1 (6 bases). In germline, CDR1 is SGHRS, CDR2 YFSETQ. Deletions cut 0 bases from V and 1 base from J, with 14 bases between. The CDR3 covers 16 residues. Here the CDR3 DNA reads TGCGCCAGCAGCTTGGACCAGGGGATGGGATCCTACGAGCAGTACTTC. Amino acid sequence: CASSLDQGMGSYEQYF.

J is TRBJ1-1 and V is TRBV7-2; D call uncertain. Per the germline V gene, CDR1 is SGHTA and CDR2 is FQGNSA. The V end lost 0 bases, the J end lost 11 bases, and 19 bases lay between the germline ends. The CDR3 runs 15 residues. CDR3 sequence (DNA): TGTGCCAGCAGCTTAGCGGATGCAAGGGTCCCGCTCGCTTTCTTT. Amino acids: CASSLADARVPLAFF.

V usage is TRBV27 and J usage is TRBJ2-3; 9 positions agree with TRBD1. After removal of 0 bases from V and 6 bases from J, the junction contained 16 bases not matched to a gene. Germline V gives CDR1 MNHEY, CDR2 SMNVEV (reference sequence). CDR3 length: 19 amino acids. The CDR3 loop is CASSLSGTGSHVGADTQYF. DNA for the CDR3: TGTGCCAGCAGTTTATCGGGGACAGGGTCGCATGTGGGCGCGGATACGCAGTATTTT.

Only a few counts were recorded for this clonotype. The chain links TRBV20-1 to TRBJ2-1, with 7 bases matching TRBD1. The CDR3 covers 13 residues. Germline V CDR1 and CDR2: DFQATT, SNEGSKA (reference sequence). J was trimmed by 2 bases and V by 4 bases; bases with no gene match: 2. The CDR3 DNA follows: TGCAGTGCTACCACAGGGGCCTACAATGAGCAGTTCTTC. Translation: CSATTGAYNEQFF.

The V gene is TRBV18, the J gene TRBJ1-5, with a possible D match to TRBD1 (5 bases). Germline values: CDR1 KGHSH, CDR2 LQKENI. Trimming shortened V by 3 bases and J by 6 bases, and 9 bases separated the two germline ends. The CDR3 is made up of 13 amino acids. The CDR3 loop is CASSPGRAQPQHF. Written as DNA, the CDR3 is TGTGCCAGCTCACCGGGCAGGGCTCAGCCCCAGCATTTT.

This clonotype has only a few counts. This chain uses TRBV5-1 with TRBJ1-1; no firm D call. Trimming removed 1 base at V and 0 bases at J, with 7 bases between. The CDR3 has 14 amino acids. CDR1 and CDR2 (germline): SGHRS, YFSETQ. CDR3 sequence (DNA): TGCGCCAGCAGCTTGCAGGTCATGAACACTGAAGCTTTCTTT. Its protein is CASSLQVMNTEAFF.

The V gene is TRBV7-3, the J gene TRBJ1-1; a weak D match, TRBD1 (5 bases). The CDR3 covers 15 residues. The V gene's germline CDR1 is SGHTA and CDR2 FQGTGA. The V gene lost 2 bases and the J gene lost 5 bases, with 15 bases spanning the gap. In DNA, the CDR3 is TGTGCCAGCAGCTTACTGCCAGGGCGGGGAACTGAAGCTTTCTTT. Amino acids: CASSLLPGRGTEAFF.

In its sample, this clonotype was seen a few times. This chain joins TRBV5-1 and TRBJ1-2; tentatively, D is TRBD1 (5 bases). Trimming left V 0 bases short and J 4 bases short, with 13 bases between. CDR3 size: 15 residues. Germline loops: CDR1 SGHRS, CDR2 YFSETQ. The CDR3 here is CASSLAAGQIYGYTF. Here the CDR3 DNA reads TGCGCCAGCAGCTTGGCCGCAGGGCAGATCTATGGCTACACCTTC. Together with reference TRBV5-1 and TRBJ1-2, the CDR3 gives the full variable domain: KAGVTQTPRYLIKTRGQQVTLSCSPISGHRSVSWYQQTPGQGLQFLFEYFSETQRNKGNFPGRFSGRQFSNSRSEMNVSTLELGDSALYLCASSLAAGQIYGYTFGSGTRLTVV.

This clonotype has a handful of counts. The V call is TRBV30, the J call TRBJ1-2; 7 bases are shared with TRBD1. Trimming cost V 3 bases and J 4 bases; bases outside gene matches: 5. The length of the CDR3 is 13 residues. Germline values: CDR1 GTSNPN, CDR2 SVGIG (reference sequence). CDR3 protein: CAWRGTASYGYTF. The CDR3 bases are TGTGCCTGGAGGGGGACAGCTTCCTATGGCTACACCTTC.

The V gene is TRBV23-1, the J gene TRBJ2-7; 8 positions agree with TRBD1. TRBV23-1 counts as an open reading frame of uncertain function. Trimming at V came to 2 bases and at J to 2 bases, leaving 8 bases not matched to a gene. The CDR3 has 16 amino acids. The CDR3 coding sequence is TGCGCCAGCAGTCAAGCCCCACCGACAGGGGCCTACGAGCAGTACTTC. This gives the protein CASSQAPPTGAYEQYF.

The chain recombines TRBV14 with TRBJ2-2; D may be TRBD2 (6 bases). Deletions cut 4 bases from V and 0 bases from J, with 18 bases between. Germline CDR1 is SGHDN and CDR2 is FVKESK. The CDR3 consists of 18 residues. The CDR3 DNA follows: TGTGCCAGCAGCCTTCTTGGAGCGGGTTCTTCGAACACCGGGGAGCTGTTTTTT. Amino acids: CASSLLGAGSSNTGELFF.

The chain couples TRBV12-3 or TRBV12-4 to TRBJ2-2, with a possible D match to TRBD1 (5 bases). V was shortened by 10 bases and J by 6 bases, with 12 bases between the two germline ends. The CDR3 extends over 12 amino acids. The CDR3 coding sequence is TGTGCCACCAGGGAACCGGCCGGGGAGCTGTTTTTT. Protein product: CATREPAGELFF.